A single sample gave rise to the 8 T cell receptor beta chains below, sequenced in a study of Graves' ophthalmopathy and Graves' hyperthyroidism. Amplifying from RNA transcripts, the study obtained TCR beta CDR3 regions. HTBI primers were used in a first-round RT-PCR, which preceded a second-round multiplex PCR. TCRdb re-called the multiplex PCR reads through MiXCR, storing one row per CDR3 protein. Altogether hundreds of thousands of distinct CDR3 sequences are present, roughly 14% being singletons, with the ten largest covering approximately 9.8%. The material sequenced was blood. The receptor source for this set is a woman aged 25 to 39 with Graves' ophthalmopathy.

At least ten counts were recorded for this clonotype. The CDR3 region has the DNA TGTGCCAGCAGCCTAACCGGGGACATCTACGAGCAGTACTTC. Translating gives CASSLTGDIYEQYF. The chain combines TRBV11-2 with TRBJ2-7; tentative D call: TRBD1 (6 bases). Germline V gene lookup returns CDR1 SGHAT and CDR2 FQNNGV. The CDR3 covers 14 residues. V lost 5 bases and J lost 3, with 14 bases in between.

The rearrangement joins TRBV5-1 to TRBJ2-7; the match to TRBD1 covers 8 bases. From germline, CDR1 is SGHRS and CDR2 YFSETQ. The CDR3 sequence is 15 residues long. CDR3 nucleotides: TGCTCCTGCAGCTACCGACAGGGGTCACCCTACGAGCAGTACTTC. Translation gives CSCSYRQGSPYEQYF.

The V call is TRBV28, the J call TRBJ1-2; 8 bases fit TRBD1. Germline V gene data show CDR1 as MDHEN and CDR2 as SYDVKM. Losses at the gene ends were 6 bases for V and 4 bases for J; bases not matched to a gene: 10. This CDR3 is built from 15 residues. The CDR3 bases are TGTGCCAGCAGCCCAGAACGGACAGGGCGCTATGGCTACACCTTC. Encoded protein: CASSPERTGRYGYTF.

The chain uses TRBV12-3 or TRBV12-4 and TRBJ2-2; 7 nucleotides line up with TRBD1. The CDR3 totals 12 residues. J lost 6 bases, V lost 6 bases, and 1 base had no gene match. The CDR3 DNA reads as TGTGCCAGCAGAGGGGGCCCCGGGGAGCTGTTTTTT. Its protein is CASRGGPGELFF.

This clonotype was counted ten times or more. The CDR3 spells CASSEAPGSPPSPQHF. As DNA, the CDR3 is TGTGCCAGCAGTGAAGCGCCAGGGAGTCCTCCCTCCCCCCAGCATTTT. This chain links TRBV6-1 with TRBJ1-5, with D possibly TRBD1 on 5 matching bases. The CDR3 covers 16 residues. Germline CDR1 MNHNS, CDR2 SASEGT. Trimming shortened V by 0 bases and J by 10 bases, and 19 bases separated the two germline ends.

This clonotype occurred a few times. V gene TRBV3-1 combines with J gene TRBJ1-3; D not certain. Trimming cost V 5 bases and J 0 bases, with 8 bases left between them. Germline V gene sequence: CDR1 LGHDT, CDR2 YNNKEL (reference sequence). CDR3 length: 14 amino acids. The CDR3 DNA sequence: TGTGCCAGCAGCGGAGACAACTCTGGAAACACCATATATTTT. Translating gives CASSGDNSGNTIYF.

This clonotype was counted many times. V gene TRBV19 combines with J gene TRBJ1-1; D gene uncertain. Trimming left V 3 bases short and J 0 bases short, with 14 bases between. The CDR3 is 16 residues long. Germline V gives CDR1 LNHDA, CDR2 SQIVND (reference sequence). The CDR3 is CASSIPLPGLNTEAFF. The CDR3 DNA reads as TGTGCCAGTAGTATCCCCCTGCCAGGTTTGAACACTGAAGCTTTCTTT.

The sample holds many counts of this clonotype. This rearrangement joins TRBV11-2 to TRBJ1-2; 11 nucleotides line up with TRBD1. V gave up 0 bases and J gave up 11 bases; unmatched junction bases: 8. The CDR3 consists of 15 residues. Germline loops: CDR1 SGHAT, CDR2 FQNNGV. CDR3: CASSLEAGTGGSYTF. CDR3 in DNA: TGTGCCAGCAGCTTAGAGGCAGGGACAGGGGGTTCGTACACCTTC.